This is a list of T cell receptor beta chains from one sample in a study of T-cell reconstitution after alpha-beta-depleted transplantation in children. Using its own MiXCR run on the PCR reads, TCRdb lists one record per CDR3 protein. The data hold tens of thousands of distinct CDR3 sequences, with approximately 18% observed a single time. This specimen was PBMCs, mostly from graft donor cells, taken 360 days after TCRalphabeta/CD19-depleted stem cell transplant. Receptor source: a male patient between 2 and 10 years old who had a stem cell transplant for acute lymphoblastic leukemia, so the T cells may come from the graft donor. The CDR3 runs from the conserved cysteine through the conserved F or W. Fields, in order: clone size, V gene, J gene, D gene, CDR3 protein, CDR3 DNA. A D gene is named only where the DNA matches it firmly. Only part of the rows carry a size: once, few, many, or a class if the clone is expanded.

NA,TRBV9,TRBJ1-2,TRBD1,CASSVGDRANYGYTF,TGTGCCAGCAGCGTAGGGGACAGAGCTAACTATGGCTACACCTTC
few,TRBV24-1,TRBJ2-3,NA,CATSAGPVDTQYF,TGTGCCACCAGTGCGGGGCCAGTAGATACGCAGTATTTT
NA,TRBV7-6,TRBJ2-7,TRBD2,CASSSIRPGLAGGAYEQYF,TGTGCCAGCAGCTCGATCCGACCGGGACTAGCGGGAGGTGCCTACGAGCAGTACTTC
few,TRBV5-1,TRBJ2-5,TRBD1,CASSFPGQGQETQYF,TGCGCCAGCAGCTTCCCGGGACAGGGCCAAGAGACCCAGTACTTC
few,TRBV7-8,TRBJ2-3,TRBD2,CASSLVASGSSTDTQYF,TGTGCCAGCAGCTTAGTGGCTAGCGGGTCTAGCACAGATACGCAGTATTTT
few,TRBV7-9,TRBJ2-2,NA,CASSSPWGNTGELFF,TGTGCCAGCAGCTCCCCCTGGGGGAACACCGGGGAGCTGTTTTTT
few,TRBV18,TRBJ2-1,NA,CAGSYNNEQFF,TGTGCCGGGTCCTATAATAATGAGCAGTTCTTC
NA,TRBV18,TRBJ2-5,NA,CASSYSSIETQYF,TGTGCCAGCTCCTATAGTAGTATCGAGACCCAGTACTTC
few,TRBV21-1,TRBJ2-6,NA,CARSASGANVLTF,TGTGCCCGCTCGGCCTCTGGGGCCAACGTCCTGACTTTC
few,TRBV7-2,TRBJ2-3,TRBD2,CASSLVRLAGVTDTQYF,TGTGCCAGCAGCTTAGTACGACTAGCGGGTGTCACAGATACGCAGTATTTT
NA,TRBV5-1,TRBJ2-7,NA,CASSSGWGSYEQYF,TGCGCCAGCAGCTCAGGTTGGGGGTCCTACGAGCAGTACTTC
few,TRBV5-4,TRBJ2-1,NA,CASSLGPQNEQFF,TGTGCCAGCAGCCTAGGGCCACAAAATGAGCAGTTCTTC
NA,TRBV20-1,TRBJ2-3,NA,CSASDGTRTDTQYF,TGCAGTGCTAGCGACGGGACCCGCACAGATACGCAGTATTTT
medium-sized,TRBV29-1,TRBJ2-6,TRBD1,CSVRTGGSPGANVLTF,TGCAGCGTCAGGACAGGGGGCTCCCCTGGGGCCAACGTCCTGACTTTC
NA,TRBV2,TRBJ2-1,TRBD2,CASTDGGRWYNEQFF,TGTGCCAGCACGGACGGCGGGAGATGGTACAATGAGCAGTTCTTC
few,TRBV19,TRBJ2-2,NA,CASTGGARELFF,TGTGCCAGTACCGGGGGCGCGCGGGAGCTGTTTTTT
few,TRBV30,TRBJ2-1,TRBD2,CACLGLAGYNEQFF,TGTGCCTGTCTCGGACTAGCGGGGTACAATGAGCAGTTCTTC
few,TRBV10-2,TRBJ1-1,TRBD1,CASTSTQQGATEAFF,TGCGCCAGCACCTCGACCCAGCAGGGGGCGACTGAAGCTTTCTTT
NA,TRBV10-3,TRBJ2-1,TRBD1,CAISEFPRDRANEQFF,TGTGCCATCAGTGAGTTCCCCCGGGACAGGGCCAATGAGCAGTTCTTC
few,TRBV3-1,TRBJ2-1,TRBD2,CASSQTSGRIEQFF,TGTGCCAGCAGCCAGACTAGCGGGAGGATAGAGCAGTTCTTC
few,TRBV12-3/TRBV12-4,TRBJ2-7,TRBD2,CASSRLAGGYEQYF,TGTGCCAGCAGTCGACTAGCGGGAGGGTACGAGCAGTACTTC
few,TRBV12-3/TRBV12-4,TRBJ2-7,NA,CASRRSELGEQYF,TGTGCCAGCAGGAGATCTGAACTAGGCGAGCAGTACTTC
few,TRBV7-6,TRBJ2-2,NA,CASSLAGTTFTGELFF,TGTGCCAGCAGCTTAGCCGGGACAACTTTCACCGGGGAGCTGTTTTTT
NA,TRBV11-3,TRBJ2-1,TRBD2,CASSFGGTSGYNEQFF,TGTGCCAGCAGCTTTGGGGGGACTAGCGGTTACAATGAGCAGTTCTTC
NA,TRBV6-2/TRBV6-3,TRBJ2-7,NA,CASSYWARQNKYF,TGTGCCAGCAGTTACTGGGCCCGACAGAATAAGTACTTC
many,TRBV7-2,TRBJ2-7,NA,CASSLRRIYSYEQYF,TGTGCCAGCAGCTTACGTAGGATCTACTCCTACGAGCAGTACTTC